Described below is a single T cell receptor (beta chain) sequence and its context. Its antigen is undetermined. This sample stems from a study of shared clonotypes between healthy human individuals. The naive CD8 fraction comprised CD45RO-negative cells positively selected for CCR7 and excluded terminally differentiated effector memory CD45RA+ cells. Trimming at V came to 3 bases and at J to 4 bases, leaving 7 bases not matched to a gene. The CDR3 consists of 16 residues. Germline V lookup: CDR1 LGHNA, CDR2 YNFKEQ. Sorted-subset replicate PCR reactions contained 200 to 250 ng DNA, corresponding to around 30,000 T cell genomes. Using immunoSEQ multiplex PCR, the repertoire was profiled, and TCRdb retains in-frame clones only, with some absent. The repertoire holds hundreds of thousands of clones, with about 95% as singletons. Whole-study results and caveats: Expectations were that clonotype sharing among donors would be affected by sequencing depth. The low donor count limited represented genetic and exposure-history diversity.

The sample consisted of naive CD8+ T cells sorted from blood. The chain combines TRBV4-2 with TRBJ2-7, with TRBD2 matching 12 bases. This TCR was recovered from a young woman in good health. The DNA of the CDR3 is TGTGCCAGCAGCCATACACTAGCGGGAGGCCGGTACGAGCAGTACTTC. Translation: CASSHTLAGGRYEQYF.